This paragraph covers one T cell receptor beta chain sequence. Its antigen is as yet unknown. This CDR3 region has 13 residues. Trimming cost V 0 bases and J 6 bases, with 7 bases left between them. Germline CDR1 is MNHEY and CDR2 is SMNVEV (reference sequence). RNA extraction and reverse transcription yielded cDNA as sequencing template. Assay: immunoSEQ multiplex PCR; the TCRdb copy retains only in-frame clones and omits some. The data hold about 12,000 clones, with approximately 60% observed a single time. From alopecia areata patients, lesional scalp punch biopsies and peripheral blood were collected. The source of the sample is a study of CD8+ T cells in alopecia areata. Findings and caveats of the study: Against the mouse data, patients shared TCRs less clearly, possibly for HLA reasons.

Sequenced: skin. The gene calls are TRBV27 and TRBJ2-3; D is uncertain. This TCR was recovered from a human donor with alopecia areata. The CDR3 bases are TGTGCCAGCAGTTTATCTCTTCGGGATACGCAGTATTTT. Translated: CASSLSLRDTQYF.